Listed below are T cell receptor beta chains from one sample, sequenced in a study of T cells in Graves' hyperthyroidism and ophthalmopathy. In TCRdb, the multiplex PCR reads were re-called with MiXCR into one record per CDR3 protein. This table holds around 700,000 distinct CDR3 sequences, 30% to 40% found once. Sequencing used blood. Every receptor here comes from a woman between 40 and 50 years old with Graves' hyperthyroidism. Each CDR3 is given with its conserved first and last residue. Each record gives: J gene, clone size, CDR3 length, V gene, D gene, CDR3 DNA, CDR3 protein. D genes are given only for firm matches. Clone size is not always given. Where it is, it says once, few, many or a class for expanded clones.

J: TRBJ1-1; size: few; length: 15; V: TRBV9; D: NA; DNA: TGTGCCAGCCGACGACTCGCGACCACGAACACTGAAGCTTTCTTT; CDR3: CASRRLATTNTEAFF
J: TRBJ1-1; size: few; length: 11; V: TRBV6-6; D: NA; DNA: TGTGCCAGCAGTTACTCCGGGAAAGCTTTCTTT; CDR3: CASSYSGKAFF
J: TRBJ1-3; size: many; length: 15; V: TRBV7-8; D: NA; DNA: TGTGCCAGCAGCTTATCGTTAGCCTCTGGAAACACCATATATTTT; CDR3: CASSLSLASGNTIYF
J: TRBJ2-3; size: NA; length: 12; V: TRBV29-1; D: NA; DNA: TGCAGCGTTGTAGGGGTGACAGATACGCAGTATTTT; CDR3: CSVVGVTDTQYF
J: TRBJ2-2; size: few; length: 15; V: TRBV19; D: NA; DNA: TGTGCCAGCTATCACGACAGGACCAACACCGGGGAGCTGTTTTTT; CDR3: CASYHDRTNTGELFF
J: TRBJ1-2; size: NA; length: 14; V: TRBV19; D: TRBD1; DNA: TGTGCCAGTAGTTCCCTAGGGGGCGTCTATGGCTACACCTTC; CDR3: CASSSLGGVYGYTF
J: TRBJ1-2; size: many; length: 13; V: TRBV6-5; D: NA; DNA: TGTGCCAGCAGTTACAGAAGTAACTATGGCTACACCTTC; CDR3: CASSYRSNYGYTF
J: TRBJ1-2; size: once; length: 15; V: TRBV6-2/TRBV6-3; D: TRBD1; DNA: TGTGCCAGCAGTTACTCCGGGACAGGTGGCTATGGCTACACCTTC; CDR3: CASSYSGTGGYGYTF
J: TRBJ2-1; size: few; length: 14; V: TRBV2; D: TRBD1; DNA: TGTGCCAGCAGTAGGGCAGGGGGCCGGTATGAGCAGTTCTTC; CDR3: CASSRAGGRYEQFF
J: TRBJ2-7; size: many; length: 14; V: TRBV12-3/TRBV12-4; D: NA; DNA: TGTGCCAGCAGTTCCCCGCAAGAAACCTACGAGCAGTACTTC; CDR3: CASSSPQETYEQYF
J: TRBJ1-4; size: NA; length: 13; V: TRBV9; D: NA; DNA: TGTGCCAGCAGCGGCGGGACGGATGAAAAACTGTTTTTT; CDR3: CASSGGTDEKLFF
J: TRBJ1-2; size: NA; length: 13; V: TRBV2; D: NA; DNA: TGTGCCAGCAGTGGGAGTACTTCCTATGGCTACACCTTC; CDR3: CASSGSTSYGYTF
J: TRBJ1-1; size: NA; length: 12; V: TRBV30; D: NA; DNA: TGTGCCTGGTCTCGCCGGCTCACTGAAGCTTTCTTT; CDR3: CAWSRRLTEAFF
J: TRBJ1-2; size: few; length: 16; V: TRBV7-8; D: NA; DNA: TGTGCCAGCAGCTTAGAGTATCCGACCGAACCCAATGGCTACACCTTC; CDR3: CASSLEYPTEPNGYTF
J: TRBJ1-5; size: NA; length: 13; V: TRBV2; D: NA; DNA: TGTGCCAGCAGGCGGGGGGCCTATCAGCCCCAGCATTTT; CDR3: CASRRGAYQPQHF
J: TRBJ2-7; size: NA; length: 13; V: TRBV7-2; D: NA; DNA: TGTGCCAGCTCAGAGACAGGAACCTACGAGCAGTACTTC; CDR3: CASSETGTYEQYF
J: TRBJ2-3; size: NA; length: 15; V: TRBV12-3/TRBV12-4; D: NA; DNA: TGTGCCGCTTATGGGGGCGCGAGTAGGACAGATACGCAGTATTTT; CDR3: CAAYGGASRTDTQYF
J: TRBJ1-2; size: NA; length: 12; V: TRBV29-1; D: NA; DNA: TGCAGCCAAGGACGGATTTCCTATGGCTACACCTTC; CDR3: CSQGRISYGYTF
J: TRBJ2-7; size: NA; length: 16; V: TRBV7-6; D: TRBD1; DNA: TGTGCCAGCAGCCGAGATGGGACAGGACCGCCCTACGAGCAGTACTTC; CDR3: CASSRDGTGPPYEQYF
J: TRBJ1-2; size: many; length: 12; V: TRBV2; D: NA; DNA: TGTGCCACCCAGGAGCTTAACTATGGCTACACCTTC; CDR3: CATQELNYGYTF
J: TRBJ2-6; size: NA; length: 13; V: TRBV6-5; D: NA; DNA: TGTGCCAGCTCCCCCGGGGGAGTCAGCGTCCTGACTTTC; CDR3: CASSPGGVSVLTF
J: TRBJ2-7; size: NA; length: 13; V: TRBV3-1; D: NA; DNA: TGTGCCAGCAGCCCTACGACAGTACGCGAGCAGTACTTC; CDR3: CASSPTTVREQYF
J: TRBJ2-5; size: many; length: 16; V: TRBV10-3; D: TRBD1; DNA: TGTGCCATCAGTGAGTCGAGGACAGGGGGTCAAGAGACCCAGTACTTC; CDR3: CAISESRTGGQETQYF
J: TRBJ2-7; size: many; length: 14; V: TRBV2; D: NA; DNA: TGTGCCAGCAGGACGGACTTGGGGGCCTACGAGCAGTACTTC; CDR3: CASRTDLGAYEQYF
J: TRBJ1-2; size: many; length: 14; V: TRBV11-2; D: NA; DNA: TGTGCCAGCAGCTCCCTCGACGGAAACTATGGCTACACCTTC; CDR3: CASSSLDGNYGYTF
J: TRBJ2-7; size: many; length: 11; V: TRBV5-1; D: TRBD1; DNA: TGCGCCAGCAGCTTTATGGGACAGGTATACTTC; CDR3: CASSFMGQVYF
J: TRBJ1-5; size: few; length: 16; V: TRBV20-1; D: NA; DNA: TGCAGTGCTACCTCATTCTATAGGGGCAGCAATCAGCCCCAGCATTTT; CDR3: CSATSFYRGSNQPQHF
J: TRBJ2-7; size: NA; length: 11; V: TRBV20-1; D: NA; DNA: TGCAGTGCTAGTCGGGGGTGCGAGCAGTACTTC; CDR3: CSASRGCEQYF
J: TRBJ2-7; size: NA; length: 14; V: TRBV10-3; D: NA; DNA: TGTGCCAGCAGTGAAGCCCCTAGGGGGTACGAGCAGTACTTC; CDR3: CASSEAPRGYEQYF
J: TRBJ1-5; size: NA; length: 15; V: TRBV12-3/TRBV12-4; D: NA; DNA: TGTGCCAGCAGTCAACAGGCGGCGGGCAATCAGCCCCAGCATTTT; CDR3: CASSQQAAGNQPQHF
J: TRBJ1-4; size: NA; length: 11; V: TRBV29-1; D: NA; DNA: TGCAGCCAAGGTGAAGGGGAGAGACTGTTTTTT; CDR3: CSQGEGERLFF
J: TRBJ1-2; size: NA; length: 12; V: TRBV29-1; D: TRBD1; DNA: TGCAGCCCCTGGGACAGGAGTTATGGCTACACCTTC; CDR3: CSPWDRSYGYTF
J: TRBJ1-5; size: many; length: 14; V: TRBV10-3; D: NA; DNA: TGTGCCATCAGTGAGAGTCGGGGTGGGGGGCCCCAGCATTTT; CDR3: CAISESRGGGPQHF
J: TRBJ2-7; size: NA; length: 15; V: TRBV29-1; D: NA; DNA: TGCAGCGTTGAAGAGTTTGGCCCTAACTGGCACGAGCAGTACTTC; CDR3: CSVEEFGPNWHEQYF
J: TRBJ2-7; size: NA; length: 10; V: TRBV2; D: NA; DNA: TGTGCCGTGGGTTGCTACGAGCAGTACTTC; CDR3: CAVGCYEQYF
J: TRBJ2-7; size: many; length: 18; V: TRBV7-4; D: NA; DNA: TGTGCCAGCAGCTTATCCTCACCGCCGATCGGAGGGTCCTACGAGCAGTACTTC; CDR3: CASSLSSPPIGGSYEQYF
J: TRBJ1-2; size: many; length: 15; V: TRBV12-3/TRBV12-4; D: TRBD1; DNA: TGTGCCAGCAGTTTCGGACAGGGGGGAACCTATGGCTACACCTTC; CDR3: CASSFGQGGTYGYTF
J: TRBJ2-7; size: few; length: 15; V: TRBV14; D: NA; DNA: TGTGCCAGCAGCCATTTCGGGGGTACCAACTACGAGCAGTACTTC; CDR3: CASSHFGGTNYEQYF